These 8 T cell receptor beta chains were sequenced from one sample in a study of shared clonotypes between healthy human individuals. The method was immunoSEQ multiplex PCR; TCRdb's version includes in-frame clones alone and lacks a portion of them. The sample lists 100,000 to 120,000 clones, over 65% occurring once. The specimen was memory CD8+ T cells sorted from blood. The subset: CD45RO+ cells pooled with CCR7-negative TemRA cells. The receptors were gathered from a woman under 40 in good health.

The chain joins TRBV2 to TRBJ2-7; the match to TRBD2 covers 10 bases. The CDR3 totals 17 residues. From germline, CDR1 is SNHLY and CDR2 FYNNEI. Trimming took 2 bases from V and 3 from J; bases not matched to a gene: 10. The CDR3 DNA reads as TGTGCCAGCAGTGAACATACAGGAAGGACTAGCGGCTACGAGCAGTACTTC. It encodes CASSEHTGRTSGYEQYF.

The chain has TRBV6-1 and TRBJ2-7, with 16 positions matching TRBD2. The CDR3 consists of 17 residues. Germline loops: CDR1 MNHNS, CDR2 SASEGT. With V trimmed by 4 bases and J by 7 bases, 10 bases remained unmatched. DNA for the CDR3: TGTGCCAGCAGTGTGTCGGGACTAGCGGGAGGGCCGTGGGAGCAGTACTTC. Translating gives CASSVSGLAGGPWEQYF.

This sequence joins TRBV5-7 and TRBJ2-2, with 8 bases fitting TRBD1. TRBV5-7 is classed as an ORF, of uncertain function. V shed 7 bases and J 6 bases; nucleotides not matched to a gene: 5. This CDR3 has 13 amino acids. The CDR3 DNA reads TGTGCCAGCTCAGAGGACAGGGCCGGGGAGCTGTTTTTT. Translated: CASSEDRAGELFF.

V usage is TRBV18 and J usage is TRBJ1-5; D ambiguous. Deletions cut 6 bases from V and 0 bases from J, with 3 bases between. From germline, CDR1 is KGHSH and CDR2 LQKENI. The CDR3 has 12 amino acids. CDR3 sequence reads: CASSHSNQPQHF. In DNA, the CDR3 is TGTGCCAGCTCCCATAGCAATCAGCCCCAGCATTTT.

This clone occurred a few times. The chain joins TRBV6-1 to TRBJ1-1, with 9 bases identical to TRBD1. V lost 2 bases to trimming and J lost 3 bases; unmatched junction nucleotides: 7. Germline CDR1 is MNHNS and CDR2 is SASEGT. The CDR3 consists of 16 residues. For the CDR3, the DNA is TGTGCCAGCAGTGAAAACAGGGGGCCTGCGGACACTGAAGCTTTCTTT. Translation gives CASSENRGPADTEAFF.

The rearrangement links TRBV30 to TRBJ2-3; unclear D gene. The CDR3 is 14 residues long. The V gene lost 3 bases and the J gene lost 0 bases, with 10 bases spanning the gap. Germline CDR1 and CDR2: GTSNPN and SVGIG (reference sequence). CDR3: CAWRGLGSTDTQYF. CDR3 DNA sequence: TGTGCCTGGAGGGGTTTAGGGAGCACAGATACGCAGTATTTT.

Concerning this clone itself: Germline and junction disagree at one end, which may indicate a read error. CDR3 sequence (DNA): TGTGCGAGCAGAGTATCCGGGACAGGGGCGGTATTCGGGAACACTGAAGCTTTCTTT. Its translation: CASRVSGTGAVFGNTEAFF. The V and J genes are TRBV5-5 and TRBJ1-1; 10 bases are shared with TRBD1. Germline lookup yields CDR1 SGHKS and CDR2 YYEKEE (reference sequence). CDR3 length: 19 residues.

The chain uses TRBV5-4 and TRBJ1-2; unclear D gene. This CDR3 is built from 12 residues. Germline lookup yields CDR1 SGHNT and CDR2 YYREEE (reference sequence). Trimming cost V 4 bases and J 5 bases, with 9 bases left between them. The CDR3: CASSPTGYGYTF. The CDR3 nucleotides read TGTGCCAGCAGCCCAACGGGGTATGGCTACACCTTC. The whole variable domain, filled in from reference TRBV5-4 and TRBJ1-2, reads ETGVTQSPTHLIKTRGQQVTLRCSSQSGHNTVSWYQQALGQGPQFIFQYYREEENGRGNFPPRFSGLQFPNYSSELNVNALELDDSALYLCASSPTGYGYTFGSGTRLTVV.